This entry features one TCR beta chain sequence. This sample was included in a study of identifying expanded T cells in peripheral blood. The CDR3 totals 11 residues. V shed 6 bases and J shed 5 bases, with 7 bases lying between them. CDR1 and CDR2 from the germline V gene are MNHNS and SASEGT. Generated by immunoSEQ multiplex PCR, the TCRdb table keeps only in-frame clones and is missing some. The repertoire holds tens of thousands of clones, with 88% as singletons. This TCR was recovered from a person between 18 and 75 years old in good health. The chain combines TRBV6-1 with TRBJ1-2, with D unresolved. The specimen was blood. The CDR3 coding sequence is TGTGCCAGCAGCCAACGGTATGGCTACACCTTC. It encodes CASSQRYGYTF.